This TCR beta chain originates from a study of spatial heterogeneity in lung cancer. As for time point: sample taken at primary tumor resection. The donors were approximately 70 patients with non-small cell lung cancer that was early-stage and untreated. Extraction of whole RNA from tumor, nontumor lung or frozen PBMC preceded unsorted sequencing. This CDR3 contains 15 residues. The V segment lost 6 bases and the J segment 7 bases; nucleotides outside the gene matches: 12. Germline V gene data show CDR1 as MDHEN and CDR2 as SYDVKM. Each molecule of TCR cDNA was tagged with one unique molecular identifier. TCRdb fed the 5' RACE reads into MiXCR, producing one record per CDR3 protein. The data hold 7,000 to 8,500 distinct CDR3 sequences, with over 9.5% observed a single time. This clonotype was seen ten or more times.

The sample here was normal lung tissue next to the tumor, taken at surgery. This TCR was sampled from a male donor with early-stage non-small cell lung cancer. V usage is TRBV28 and J usage is TRBJ1-5; 7 positions match TRBD1. The CDR3: CASRPTGRQGQPQHF. CDR3 sequence (DNA): TGTGCCAGCAGGCCGACAGGGAGACAGGGCCAGCCCCAGCATTTT.